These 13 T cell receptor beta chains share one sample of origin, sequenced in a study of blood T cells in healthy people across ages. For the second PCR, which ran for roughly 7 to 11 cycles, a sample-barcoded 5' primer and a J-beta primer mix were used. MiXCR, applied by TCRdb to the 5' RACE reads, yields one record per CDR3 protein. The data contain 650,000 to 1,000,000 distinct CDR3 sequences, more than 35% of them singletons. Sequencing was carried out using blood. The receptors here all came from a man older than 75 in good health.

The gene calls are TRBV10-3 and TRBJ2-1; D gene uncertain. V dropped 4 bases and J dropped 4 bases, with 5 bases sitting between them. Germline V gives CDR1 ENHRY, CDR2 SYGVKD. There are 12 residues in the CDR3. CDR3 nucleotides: TGTGCCATCAGTGCATCTTACAATGAGCAGTTCTTC. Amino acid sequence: CAISASYNEQFF.

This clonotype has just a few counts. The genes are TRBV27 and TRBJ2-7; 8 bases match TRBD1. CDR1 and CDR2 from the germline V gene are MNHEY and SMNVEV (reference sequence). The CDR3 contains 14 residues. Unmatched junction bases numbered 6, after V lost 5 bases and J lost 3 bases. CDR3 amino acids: CASSPGQVNYEQYF. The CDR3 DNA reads TGTGCCAGCAGTCCGGGACAGGTGAACTACGAGCAGTACTTC.

The CDR3 DNA reads TGTGCCAGCAGCCCCCTTAGCGGGGGATACAATGAGCAGTTCTTC. It translates to CASSPLSGGYNEQFF. The chain recombines TRBV12-3 or TRBV12-4 with TRBJ2-1; 9 bases line up with TRBD2. Trimming cost V 6 bases and J 4 bases; bases outside gene matches: 7. This CDR3 comprises 15 residues.

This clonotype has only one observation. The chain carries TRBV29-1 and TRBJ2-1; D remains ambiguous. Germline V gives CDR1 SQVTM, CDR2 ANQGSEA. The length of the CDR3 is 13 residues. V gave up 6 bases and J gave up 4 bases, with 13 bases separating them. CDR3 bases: TGCAGCGTCTTCCCCGCCGCTTACAATGAGCAGTTCTTC. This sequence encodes CSVFPAAYNEQFF.

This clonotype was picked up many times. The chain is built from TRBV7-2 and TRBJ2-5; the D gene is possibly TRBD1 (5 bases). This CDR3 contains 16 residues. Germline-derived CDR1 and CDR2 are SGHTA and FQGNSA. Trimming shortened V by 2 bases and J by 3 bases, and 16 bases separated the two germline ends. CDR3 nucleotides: TGTGCCAGCAGCTTAACCCTGTCCCCAGGGAAAGAGACCCAGTACTTC. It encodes CASSLTLSPGKETQYF.

The CDR3 DNA reads TGCGCCAGCAGCCAAGATCGGTGGGGTGCGGTCCAAGAGACCCAGTACTTC. Its translation is CASSQDRWGAVQETQYF. This chain joins TRBV4-3 and TRBJ2-5, with no clear D. Germline V gene data show CDR1 as LGHNA and CDR2 as YSLEER. V was pared by 0 bases and J by 1 base, with 15 bases between. CDR3 size: 17 residues.

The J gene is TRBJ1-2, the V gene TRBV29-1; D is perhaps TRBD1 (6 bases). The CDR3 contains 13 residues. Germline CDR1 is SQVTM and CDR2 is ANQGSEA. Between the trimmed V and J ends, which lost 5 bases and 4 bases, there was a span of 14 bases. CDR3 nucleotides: TGCAGCGTTTACAGGGAGGCGGGCTATGGCTACACCTTC. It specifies CSVYREAGYGYTF.

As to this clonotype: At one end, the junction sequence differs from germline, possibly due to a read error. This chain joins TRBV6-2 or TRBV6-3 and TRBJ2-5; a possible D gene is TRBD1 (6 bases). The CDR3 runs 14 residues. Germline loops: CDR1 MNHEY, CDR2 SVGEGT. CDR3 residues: CTSSLPDRQETQYF. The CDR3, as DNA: TGTACCAGCAGCTTACCGGACAGACAAGAGACCCAGTACTTC.

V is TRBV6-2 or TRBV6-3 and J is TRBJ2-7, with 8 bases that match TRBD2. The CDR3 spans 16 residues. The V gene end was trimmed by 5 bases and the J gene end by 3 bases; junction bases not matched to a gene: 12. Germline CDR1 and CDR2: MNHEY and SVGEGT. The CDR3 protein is CASSPRRLARVYEQYF. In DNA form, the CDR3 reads TGTGCCAGCAGTCCCCGGCGACTAGCGAGAGTCTACGAGCAGTACTTC.

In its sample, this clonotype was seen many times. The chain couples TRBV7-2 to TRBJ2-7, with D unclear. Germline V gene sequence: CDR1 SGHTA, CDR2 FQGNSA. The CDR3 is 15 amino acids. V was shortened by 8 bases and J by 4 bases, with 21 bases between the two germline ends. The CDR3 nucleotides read TGTGCCAGCCAAAGGGAAACCCACCCACAATACGAGCAGTACTTC. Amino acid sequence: CASQRETHPQYEQYF.

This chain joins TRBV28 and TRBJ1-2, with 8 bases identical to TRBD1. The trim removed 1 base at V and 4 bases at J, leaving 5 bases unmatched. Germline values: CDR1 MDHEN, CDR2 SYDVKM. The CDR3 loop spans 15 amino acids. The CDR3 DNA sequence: TGTGCCAGCAGTTTATCTGGACAGGGAGGCTATGGCTACACCTTC. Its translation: CASSLSGQGGYGYTF.

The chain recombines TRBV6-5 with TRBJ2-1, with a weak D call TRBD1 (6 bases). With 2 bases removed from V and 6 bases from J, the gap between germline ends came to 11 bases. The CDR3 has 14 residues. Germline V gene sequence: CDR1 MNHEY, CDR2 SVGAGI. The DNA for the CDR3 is TGTGCCAGCAGTTACACCCGACAGGCCAATGAGCAGTTCTTC. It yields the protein CASSYTRQANEQFF.

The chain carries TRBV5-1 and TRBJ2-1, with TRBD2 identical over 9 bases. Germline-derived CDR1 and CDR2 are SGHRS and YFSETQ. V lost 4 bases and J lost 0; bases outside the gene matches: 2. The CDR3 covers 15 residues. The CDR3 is CASSKGLASYNEQFF. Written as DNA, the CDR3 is TGCGCCAGCAGCAAGGGACTAGCCTCCTACAATGAGCAGTTCTTC.